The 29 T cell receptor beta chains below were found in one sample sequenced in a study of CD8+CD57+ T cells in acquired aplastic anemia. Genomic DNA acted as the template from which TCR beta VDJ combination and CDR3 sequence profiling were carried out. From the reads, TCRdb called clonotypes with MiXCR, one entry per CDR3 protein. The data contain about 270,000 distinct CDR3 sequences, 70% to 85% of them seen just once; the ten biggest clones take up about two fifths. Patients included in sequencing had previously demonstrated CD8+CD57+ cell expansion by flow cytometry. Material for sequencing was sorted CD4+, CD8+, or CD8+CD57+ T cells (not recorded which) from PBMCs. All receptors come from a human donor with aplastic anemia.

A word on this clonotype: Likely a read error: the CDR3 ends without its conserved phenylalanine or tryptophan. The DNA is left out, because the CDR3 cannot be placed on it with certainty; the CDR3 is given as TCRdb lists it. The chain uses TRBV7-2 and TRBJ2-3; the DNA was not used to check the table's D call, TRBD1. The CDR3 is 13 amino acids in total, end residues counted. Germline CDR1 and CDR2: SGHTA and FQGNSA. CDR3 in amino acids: CASSLGGGADYYY.

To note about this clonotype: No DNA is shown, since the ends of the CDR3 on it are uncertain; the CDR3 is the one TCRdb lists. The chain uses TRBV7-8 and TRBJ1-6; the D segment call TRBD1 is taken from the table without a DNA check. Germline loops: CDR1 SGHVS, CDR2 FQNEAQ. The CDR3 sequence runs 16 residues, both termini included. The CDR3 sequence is CASSLDGAEQYVGLHF.

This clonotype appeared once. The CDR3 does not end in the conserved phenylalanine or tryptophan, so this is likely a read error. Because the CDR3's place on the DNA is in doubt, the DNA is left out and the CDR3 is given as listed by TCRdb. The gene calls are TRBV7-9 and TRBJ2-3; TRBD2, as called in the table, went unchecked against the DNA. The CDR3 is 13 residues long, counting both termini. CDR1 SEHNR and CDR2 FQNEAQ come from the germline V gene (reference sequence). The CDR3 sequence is CASSFGRGELHFG.

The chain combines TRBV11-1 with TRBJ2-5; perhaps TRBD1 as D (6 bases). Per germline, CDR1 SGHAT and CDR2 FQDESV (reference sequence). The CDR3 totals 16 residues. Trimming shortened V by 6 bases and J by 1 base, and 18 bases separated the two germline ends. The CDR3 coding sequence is TGTGCCAGCAGGACCGGACAGCTCGATTCCCAAGAGACCCAGTACTTC. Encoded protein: CASRTGQLDSQETQYF.

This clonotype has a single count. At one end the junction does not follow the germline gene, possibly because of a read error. CDR3 DNA sequence: TGTGCCAGCAGCTTTCATCCAGACGGGGATACGCTTTCTTTT. It specifies CASSFHPDGDTLSF. The rearrangement links TRBV7-2 to TRBJ2-3; D is possibly TRBD2 (5 bases). There are 14 residues in the CDR3. Looked up from germline, CDR1 is SGHTA and CDR2 is FQGNSA. The complete variable domain, with remaining parts taken from reference TRBV7-2 and TRBJ2-3, reads GAGVSQSPSNKVTEKGKDVELRCDPISGHTALYWYRQSLGQGLEFLIYFQGNSAPDKSGLPSDRFSAERTGGSVSTLTIQRTQQEDSAVYLCASSFHPDGDTLSFGPGTRLTVL.

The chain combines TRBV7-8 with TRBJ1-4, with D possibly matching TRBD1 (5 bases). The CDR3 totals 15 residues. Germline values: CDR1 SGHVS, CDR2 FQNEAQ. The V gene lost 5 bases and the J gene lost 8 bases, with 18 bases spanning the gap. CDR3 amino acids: CASSEGRDQWEKLFF. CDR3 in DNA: TGTGCCAGCAGCGAAGGCAGGGATCAATGGGAAAAACTGTTTTTT.

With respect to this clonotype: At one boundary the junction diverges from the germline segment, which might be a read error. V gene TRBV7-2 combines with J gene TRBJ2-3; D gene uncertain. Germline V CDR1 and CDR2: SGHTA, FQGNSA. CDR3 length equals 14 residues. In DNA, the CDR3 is TGTGCCAGCAGCTTAGACAGATTACTCGAAACCCACTACTTT. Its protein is CASSLDRLLETHYF. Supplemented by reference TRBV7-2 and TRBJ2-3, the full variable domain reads GAGVSQSPSNKVTEKGKDVELRCDPISGHTALYWYRQSLGQGLEFLIYFQGNSAPDKSGLPSDRFSAERTGGSVSTLTIQRTQQEDSAVYLCASSLDRLLETHYFGPGTRLTVL.

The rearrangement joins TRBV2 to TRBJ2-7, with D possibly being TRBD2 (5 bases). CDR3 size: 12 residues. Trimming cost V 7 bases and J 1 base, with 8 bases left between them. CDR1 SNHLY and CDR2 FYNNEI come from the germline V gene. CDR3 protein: CASMSGSYEQYF. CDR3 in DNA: TGTGCCAGCATGAGCGGATCCTACGAGCAGTACTTC.

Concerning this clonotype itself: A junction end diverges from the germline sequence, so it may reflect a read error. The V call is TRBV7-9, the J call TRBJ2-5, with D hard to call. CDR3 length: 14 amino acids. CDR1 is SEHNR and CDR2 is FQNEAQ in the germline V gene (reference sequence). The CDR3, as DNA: TGTGCCACCAGCTTAGGCAGCGACCAAGAGACCAACGTCTTC. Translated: CATSLGSDQETNVF.

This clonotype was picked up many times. The CDR3 nucleotides are TGCGCCAGCAGCCACGGCACAACCTACGAGCAGTACTTC. It yields the protein CASSHGTTYEQYF. The V call is TRBV4-1, the J call TRBJ2-7; D is uncertain. CDR3 length equals 13 residues. The V gene's germline CDR1 is MGHRA and CDR2 YSYEKL. V was cut by 3 bases and J by 2 bases, with 8 bases left in between.

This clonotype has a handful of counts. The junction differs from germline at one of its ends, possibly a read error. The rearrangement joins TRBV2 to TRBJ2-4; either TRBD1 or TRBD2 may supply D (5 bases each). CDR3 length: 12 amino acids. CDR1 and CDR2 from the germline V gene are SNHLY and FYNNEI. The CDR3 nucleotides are TGTGCCAGCGGGGACGGTGGGAACATTCCGTACTTC. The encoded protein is CASGDGGNIPYF.

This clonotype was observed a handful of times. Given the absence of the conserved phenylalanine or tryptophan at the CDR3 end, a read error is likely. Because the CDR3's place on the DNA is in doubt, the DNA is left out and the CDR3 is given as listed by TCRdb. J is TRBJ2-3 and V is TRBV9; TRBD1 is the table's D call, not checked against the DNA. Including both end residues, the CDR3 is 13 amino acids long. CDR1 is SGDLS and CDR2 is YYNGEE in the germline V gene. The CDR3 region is CASSVGGQSTHTL.

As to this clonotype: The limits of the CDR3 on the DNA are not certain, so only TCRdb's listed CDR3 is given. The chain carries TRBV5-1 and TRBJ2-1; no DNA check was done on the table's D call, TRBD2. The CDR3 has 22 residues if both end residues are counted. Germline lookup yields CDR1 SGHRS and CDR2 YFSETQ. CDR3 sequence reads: CDSSFYICTATLGDSSYNEQFF.

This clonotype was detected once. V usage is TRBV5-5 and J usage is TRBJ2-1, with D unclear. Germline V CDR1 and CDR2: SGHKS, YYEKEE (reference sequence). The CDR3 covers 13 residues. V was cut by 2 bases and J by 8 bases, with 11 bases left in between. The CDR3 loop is CASSLGAIHEQFF. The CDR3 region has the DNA TGTGCCAGCAGCTTAGGCGCCATCCATGAGCAGTTCTTC.

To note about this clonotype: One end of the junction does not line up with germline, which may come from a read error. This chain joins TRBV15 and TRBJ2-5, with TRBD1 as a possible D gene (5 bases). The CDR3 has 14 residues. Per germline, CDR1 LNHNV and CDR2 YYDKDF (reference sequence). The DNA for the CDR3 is TGTGCCAGCAGCAGCAGCGACAGCCACGACGCCCAGTACTTC. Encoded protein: CASSSSDSHDAQYF.

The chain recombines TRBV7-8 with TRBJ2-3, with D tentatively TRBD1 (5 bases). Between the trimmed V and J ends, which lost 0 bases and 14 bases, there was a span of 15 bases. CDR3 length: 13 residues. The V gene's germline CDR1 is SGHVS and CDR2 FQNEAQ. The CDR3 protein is CASSLAPTAATYF. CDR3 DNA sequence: TGTGCCAGCAGCTTAGCCCCGACAGCTGCGACGTATTTT.

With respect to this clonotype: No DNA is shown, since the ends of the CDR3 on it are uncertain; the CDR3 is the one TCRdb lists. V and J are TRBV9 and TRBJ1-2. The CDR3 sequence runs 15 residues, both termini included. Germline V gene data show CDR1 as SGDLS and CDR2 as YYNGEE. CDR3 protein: CASRLAGNIQYFDTF.

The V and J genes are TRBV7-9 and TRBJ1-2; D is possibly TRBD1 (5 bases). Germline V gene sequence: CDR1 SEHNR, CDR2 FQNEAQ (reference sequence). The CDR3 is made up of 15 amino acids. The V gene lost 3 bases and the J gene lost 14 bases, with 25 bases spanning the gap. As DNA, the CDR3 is TGTGCCAGCAGCTTGAGGTCAGGGAGCAGCAATGAGCAGACCTTC. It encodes CASSLRSGSSNEQTF. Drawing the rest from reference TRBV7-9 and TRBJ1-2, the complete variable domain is DTGVSQNPRHKITKRGQNVTFRCDPISEHNRLYWYRQTLGQGPEFLTYFQNEAQLEKSRLLSDRFSAERPKGSFSTLEIQRTEQGDSAMYLCASSLRSGSSNEQTFGSGTRLTVV.

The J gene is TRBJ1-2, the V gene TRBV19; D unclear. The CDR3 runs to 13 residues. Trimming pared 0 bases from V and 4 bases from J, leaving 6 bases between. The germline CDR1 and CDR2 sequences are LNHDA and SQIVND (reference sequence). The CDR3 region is CASSIEGGYGYTF. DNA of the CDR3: TGTGCCAGTAGTATAGAAGGTGGCTATGGCTACACCTTC.

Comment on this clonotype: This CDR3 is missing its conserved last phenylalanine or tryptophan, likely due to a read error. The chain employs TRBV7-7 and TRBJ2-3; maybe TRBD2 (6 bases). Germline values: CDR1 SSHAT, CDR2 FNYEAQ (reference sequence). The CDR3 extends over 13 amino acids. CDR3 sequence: CSTRIGGTDPQYS. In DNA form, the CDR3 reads TGTTCCACTAGGATCGGGGGTACAGATCCGCAGTATTCT.

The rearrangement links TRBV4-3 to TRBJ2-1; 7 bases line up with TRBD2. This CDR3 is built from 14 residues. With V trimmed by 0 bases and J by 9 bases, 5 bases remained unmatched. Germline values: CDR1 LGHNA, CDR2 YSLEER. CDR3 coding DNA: TGCGCCAGCAGCCAAGATGGGGGGGGAGGTGAGCAGTTCTTC. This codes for CASSQDGGGGEQFF.

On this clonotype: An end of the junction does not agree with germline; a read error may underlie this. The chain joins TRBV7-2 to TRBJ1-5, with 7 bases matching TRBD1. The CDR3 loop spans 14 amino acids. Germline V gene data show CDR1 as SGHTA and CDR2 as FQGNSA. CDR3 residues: CASSSSPDGTALYF. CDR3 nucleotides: TGTGCCAGCAGCTCTTCTCCAGACGGGACAGCCCTTTATTTT.

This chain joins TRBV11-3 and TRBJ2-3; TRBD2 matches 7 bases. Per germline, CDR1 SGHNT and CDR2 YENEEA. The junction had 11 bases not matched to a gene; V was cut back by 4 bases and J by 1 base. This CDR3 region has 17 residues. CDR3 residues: CASSSLLPAGCTDTQYF. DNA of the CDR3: TGTGCCAGCAGCTCACTTCTACCAGCGGGATGCACAGATACGCAGTATTTT.

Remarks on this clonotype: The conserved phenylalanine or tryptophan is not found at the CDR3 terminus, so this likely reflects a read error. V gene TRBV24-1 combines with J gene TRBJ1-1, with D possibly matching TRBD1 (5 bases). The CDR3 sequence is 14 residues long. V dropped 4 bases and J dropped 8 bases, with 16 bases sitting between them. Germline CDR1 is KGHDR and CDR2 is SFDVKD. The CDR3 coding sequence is TGTGCCACCAGTGACACGAAAACACGGGGGGAAGCTTTCATT. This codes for CATSDTKTRGEAFI.

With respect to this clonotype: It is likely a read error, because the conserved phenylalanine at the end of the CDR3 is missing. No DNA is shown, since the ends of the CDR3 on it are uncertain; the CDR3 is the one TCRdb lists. CDR3 region: CASSVVEGGHFY. V usage is TRBV9 and J usage is TRBJ2-3; the D segment call TRBD2 is taken from the table without a DNA check. 12 amino acids form the CDR3, both terminal residues included. CDR1 and CDR2 (germline): SGDLS, YYNGEE.

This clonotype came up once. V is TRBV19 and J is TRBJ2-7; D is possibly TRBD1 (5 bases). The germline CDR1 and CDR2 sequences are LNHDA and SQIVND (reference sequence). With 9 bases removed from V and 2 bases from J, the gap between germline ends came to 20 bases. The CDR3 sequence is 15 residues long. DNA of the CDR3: TGTGCCAGCAGCCCTACTCAGGGCTCGACCTACGAGCAGTACTTC. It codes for CASSPTQGSTYEQYF.

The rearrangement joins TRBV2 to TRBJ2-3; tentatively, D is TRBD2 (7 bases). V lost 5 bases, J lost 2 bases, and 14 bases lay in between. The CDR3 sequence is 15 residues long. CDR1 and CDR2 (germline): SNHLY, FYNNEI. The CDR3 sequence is CASSRRGGNTDTQYF. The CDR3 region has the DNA TGTGCCAGCAGTAGGAGGGGGGGAAACACAGATACGCAGTATTTT.

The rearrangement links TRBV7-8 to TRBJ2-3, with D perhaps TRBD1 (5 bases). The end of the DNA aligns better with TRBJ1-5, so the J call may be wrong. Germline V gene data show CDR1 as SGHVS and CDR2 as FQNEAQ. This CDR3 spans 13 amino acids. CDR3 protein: CASRDGGGAEQHF. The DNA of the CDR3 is TGTGCCAGCAGGGACGGGGGAGGAGCCGAGCAGCATTTT.

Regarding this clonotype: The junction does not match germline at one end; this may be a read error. For the CDR3, the DNA is TGTGCCAGCAGCTTAGGGGGCAGACCCGCTACGCAGTTT. Translated, it gives CASSLGGRPATQF. J is TRBJ2-3 and V is TRBV7-8; a weak D match, TRBD1 (5 bases). The length of the CDR3 is 13 residues. Germline assignment: CDR1 SGHVS and CDR2 FQNEAQ.